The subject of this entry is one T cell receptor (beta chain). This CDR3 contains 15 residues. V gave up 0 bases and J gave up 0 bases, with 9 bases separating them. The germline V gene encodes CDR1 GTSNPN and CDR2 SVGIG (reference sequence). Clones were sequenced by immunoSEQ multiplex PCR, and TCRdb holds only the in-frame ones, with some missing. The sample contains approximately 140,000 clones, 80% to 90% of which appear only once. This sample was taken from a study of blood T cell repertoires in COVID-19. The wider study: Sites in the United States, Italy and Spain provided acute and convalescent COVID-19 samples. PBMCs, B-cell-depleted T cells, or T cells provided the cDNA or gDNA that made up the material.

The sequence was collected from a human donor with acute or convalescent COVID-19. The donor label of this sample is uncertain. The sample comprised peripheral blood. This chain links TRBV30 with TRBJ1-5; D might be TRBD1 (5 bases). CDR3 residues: CAWSVRGGSNQPQHF. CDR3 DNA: TGTGCCTGGAGTGTACGGGGGGGTAGCAATCAGCCCCAGCATTTT.